These T cell receptor delta chains were read from a single sample in a study of Vδ1+ human thymocytes. TCRdb ran CATT on the multiplex PCR reads. The top ten clones hold roughly 0.5% of a sample with roughly 50,000 delta-chain clones, more than 15% of them seen once. Sequenced input: Vdelta1+ gamma-delta thymocytes from the thymus. The receptor set was obtained from a boy less than two years old who had congenital heart surgery. Both conserved end residues are part of each CDR3. A D gene is named only where the DNA matches it firmly. Clone sizes are given selectively: once, few, many, or a class where the clone is expanded.

j_gene	abundance	d_gene	v_gene	CDR3nt	CDR3aa
TRDJ1	-	-	TRDV1	TGTGCTCTTGGGGAACGTCTGGAGGGACCCCCCTACACCGATAAACTCATCTTT	CALGERLEGPPYTDKLIF
TRDJ1	-	-	TRDV2	TGTGCCTGTGATCCCCTTCTTCCCGACACCGATAAACTCATCTTT	CACDPLLPDTDKLIF
TRDJ1	few	TRDD3	TRDV1	TGTGCTCTTGGGTCACCTTCTACTGGGGGAGCAACCGATAAACTCATCTTT	CALGSPSTGGATDKLIF
TRDJ2	many	TRDD3	TRDV2	TGTGCCTGTGACCCTTTATCCCCTCCGCTACTGGGGGATATGCCACAACTCTTCTTT	CACDPLSPPLLGDMPQLFF
TRDJ1	-	TRDD2	TRDV1	TGTGCTCTTGGGGTACCTTCCTCGGGATCAGGGGGGCAGGATAAACTCATCTTT	CALGVPSSGSGGQDKLIF
TRDJ3	few	-	TRDV2	TGTGCCTGTCCGGGGATCCCCCTCTCCTGGGACACCCGACAGATGTTTTTC	CACPGIPLSWDTRQMFF
TRDJ1	few	TRDD3	TRDV1	TGTGCTCTTGGGGAACTATACTACCTGGGGGATACTGCCGATAAACTCATCTTT	CALGELYYLGDTADKLIF
TRDJ1	few	TRDD3	TRDV1	TGTGCTCTTGTCCCCCAGGGTACTGGGGGATACTCTGGCGATAAACTCATCTTT	CALVPQGTGGYSGDKLIF
TRDJ1	few	-	TRDV1	TGTGCTCTTGGGGAACTGACTCGTACGGGTAAACTCATCTTT	CALGELTRTGKLIF
TRDJ1	-	TRDD3	TRDV1	TGTGCTCTTGGGGAATTTCCCGATCCCTGGGGGATGACCGATAAACTCATCTTT	CALGEFPDPWGMTDKLIF
TRDJ1	-	TRDD3	TRDV1	TGTGCTCTTGGGGAACCTTGGGGGAGGACCGATAAACTCATCTTT	CALGEPWGRTDKLIF
TRDJ1	few	TRDD3	TRDV1	TGTGCTCTTGGGGAAATCCCCATTCCCCTTCTGGGGGGCCTCCGAAGGGGGTACACCGATAAACTCATCTTT	CALGEIPIPLLGGLRRGYTDKLIF
TRDJ1	-	-	TRDV1	TGTGCTCTTGGGGAACAGGCGTGGGGCTACACCGATAAACTCATCTTT	CALGEQAWGYTDKLIF
TRDJ1	many	TRDD3	TRAV29/DV5	TGTGCAGCAAGCGCGTTAGTTACTGGGGTCACCGATAAACTCATCTTT	CAASALVTGVTDKLIF
TRDJ1	few	TRDD3	TRDV1	TGTGCTCTTGGGGCGAACTGGGGGATATCGTACACCGATAAACTCATCTTT	CALGANWGISYTDKLIF
TRDJ1	-	TRDD3	TRDV1	TGTGCTCTTAGGGAAGAATCCGTGCAAGTGGATGGGGGAGGTAAGACCGATAAACTCATCTTT	CALREESVQVDGGGKTDKLIF
TRDJ1	few	-	TRDV1	TGTGCTCTTGGGGAAACCCCGGGGTCCTACGTGTACTGGGGTACTTTGGACACCAATAAACTCATCTTT	CALGETPGSYVYWGTLDTNKLIF
TRDJ4	few	-	TRDV3	TGTGCCTTTTTTCCTCCATCCAGACCCCTGATCTTT	CAFFPPSRPLIF
TRDJ1	-	-	TRDV1	TGCGCTCTTGGGGAACTCCCCACCGATAAACTCATCTTT	CALGELPTDKLIF
TRDJ3	-	TRDD3	TRDV2	TGTGCCTGTGACTTGTACTGGGGGATACCGGACGGAATTAGCTCCTGGGACACCCGACAGATGTTTTTC	CACDLYWGIPDGISSWDTRQMFF
TRDJ1	-	-	TRDV1	TGTGCTCTTGGGCTACCTTCCTTCGTACTGGGGGGCCCTGGGGACACCGATAAACTCATCTTT	CALGLPSFVLGGPGDTDKLIF
TRDJ1	-	-	TRDV1	TGTGCTCTTGGGGAACTTCGGTACCTGGGCACCGATAAACTCATCTTT	CALGELRYLGTDKLIF
TRDJ1	few	TRDD3	TRDV1	TGTGCTCTTGGGGAAGTTCGTTGGGGGATGGAGTTGACCGATAAACTCATCTTT	CALGEVRWGMELTDKLIF
TRDJ1	few	-	TRDV1	TGTGCTCTTGGGGAAGGATTCCTACCTACTGGGGCGTACACCGATAAACTCATCTTT	CALGEGFLPTGAYTDKLIF
TRDJ1	-	TRDD3	TRDV1	TGTGCTCTTGGGGAACTTCCCCCTACTGGGGGAAACACCGATAAACTCATCTTT	CALGELPPTGGNTDKLIF